This entry lists 23 T cell receptor beta chains sequenced from one sample in a study of cytomegalovirus exposure and HLA in healthy donors. TCRdb's copy holds only in-frame clones and misses some; the assay was immunoSEQ multiplex PCR. The profile covers nearly 200,000 clones, with around 80% appearing a single time and 10% to 15% taken by the ten largest. Sequences were obtained from PBMCs. These receptors all come from a woman aged 25 to 39 in good health and CMV-seropositive.

This chain connects TRBV5-6 to TRBJ2-2, with D perhaps matching TRBD1 (5 bases). The CDR3 totals 15 residues. V lost 7 bases and J 2 bases, leaving 15 bases between the germline ends. CDR1 and CDR2 from the germline V gene are SGHDT and YYEEEE. CDR3 sequence: CASEVSGFNTGELFF. The CDR3 region has the DNA TGTGCCAGCGAAGTATCAGGGTTCAACACCGGGGAGCTGTTTTTT.

This chain links TRBV20-1 with TRBJ2-1, with D uncertain. CDR1 DFQATT and CDR2 SNEGSKA come from the germline V gene (reference sequence). Trimming removed 3 bases at V and 5 bases at J, with 5 bases between. The CDR3 runs 11 residues. The CDR3 nucleotides read TGCAGTGCTAGGCGTAACAATGAGCAGTTCTTC. Protein product: CSARRNNEQFF.

The V call is TRBV4-2, the J call TRBJ1-1; 8 bases align to TRBD1. The CDR3 extends over 14 amino acids. CDR1 and CDR2 (germline): LGHNA, YNFKEQ. Trimming removed 6 bases from V and 8 bases from J; junction bases left unmatched: 11. Written as DNA, the CDR3 is TGTGCCAGCAGTTCAAGGGGGGGACAGGCAGAAGCTTTCTTT. Its translation: CASSSRGGQAEAFF.

V gene TRBV14 combines with J gene TRBJ2-1; TRBD2 is a possible D gene (6 bases). The germline CDR1 and CDR2 sequences are SGHDN and FVKESK. The CDR3 loop spans 17 amino acids. With 2 bases removed from V and 8 bases from J, the gap between germline ends came to 22 bases. CDR3: CASSQHGGLGHLYEQFF. Here the CDR3 DNA reads TGTGCCAGCAGCCAACACGGAGGGCTTGGGCATCTCTATGAGCAGTTCTTC.

The chain combines TRBV10-2 with TRBJ2-7; 15 bases agree with TRBD2. V shed 2 bases and J 4 bases; nucleotides not matched to a gene: 3. Germline V gene sequence: CDR1 WSHSY, CDR2 SAAADI. There are 16 residues in the CDR3. This CDR3 reads CASSEGTSGRFYEQYF. The CDR3 nucleotides read TGCGCCAGCAGTGAGGGGACTAGCGGGAGGTTTTACGAGCAGTACTTC.

This chain uses TRBV7-8 with TRBJ2-3, with D unresolved. The germline V gene has CDR1 SGHVS and CDR2 FQNEAQ. CDR3 length: 11 amino acids. The ends were cut back, 5 bases at V and 5 bases at J, with 5 bases in the middle. As DNA, the CDR3 is TGTGCCAGCAGCCGGTTAGATACGCAGTATTTT. This gives the protein CASSRLDTQYF. Looking up the rest from reference TRBV7-8 and TRBJ2-3 gives the full variable domain: GAGVSQSPRYKVAKRGQDVALRCDPISGHVSLFWYQQALGQGPEFLTYFQNEAQLDKSGLPSDRFFAERPEGSVSTLKIQRTQQEDSAVYLCASSRLDTQYFGPGTRLTVL.

The V call is TRBV27, the J call TRBJ2-5; 9 nucleotides align to TRBD1. V dropped 5 bases and J dropped 6; count of bases not matched to a gene: 13. Per germline, CDR1 MNHEY and CDR2 SMNVEV (reference sequence). The CDR3 spans 16 residues. This CDR3 is CASSSRSDRGSKTQYF. CDR3 in DNA: TGTGCCAGCAGTAGCAGGTCGGACAGGGGTTCGAAGACCCAGTACTTC.

This clone was observed a few times. The chain combines TRBV2 with TRBJ2-1; 7 bases map to TRBD2. CDR1 and CDR2 from the germline V gene are SNHLY and FYNNEI. V lost 8 bases and J lost 2; bases outside the gene matches: 18. This CDR3 spans 18 amino acids. The CDR3 nucleotides are TGTGCCAGCCCCGAACGCCCTGGCACAGCGGGACCCTACAATGAGCAGTTCTTC. Encoded protein: CASPERPGTAGPYNEQFF.

This clone was seen once. V usage is TRBV7-9 and J usage is TRBJ2-7; TRBD2 aligns across 9 bases. The CDR3 is made up of 15 amino acids. Per the germline V gene, CDR1 is SEHNR and CDR2 is FQNEAQ (reference sequence). Trimming removed 1 base from V and 2 bases from J; junction bases left unmatched: 3. The chain's CDR3 is CASSLVAGATYEQYF. The CDR3 coding sequence is TGTGCCAGCAGCTTAGTAGCGGGAGCGACCTACGAGCAGTACTTC.

V and J are TRBV27 and TRBJ1-3, with D unclear. This CDR3 comprises 13 residues. The V end was cut by 5 bases, the J end by 7 bases, with 12 bases between. The germline V gene encodes CDR1 MNHEY and CDR2 SMNVEV (reference sequence). Here the CDR3 DNA reads TGTGCCAGCAGTGACCTAGACTGGAACACCATATATTTT. It codes for CASSDLDWNTIYF.

The V gene is TRBV2, the J gene TRBJ2-5; TRBD2 matches at 11 bases. Germline assignment: CDR1 SNHLY and CDR2 FYNNEI. The CDR3 consists of 15 residues. The V gene end was trimmed by 6 bases and the J gene end by 1 base; junction bases not matched to a gene: 4. The DNA of the CDR3 is TGTGCCAGCAGAGCCGGGACTAGCGGCCAAGAGACCCAGTACTTC. It encodes CASRAGTSGQETQYF.

The chain recombines TRBV18 with TRBJ2-7; 9 positions match TRBD1. Germline V gene sequence: CDR1 KGHSH, CDR2 LQKENI. The CDR3 covers 15 residues. Unmatched junction bases numbered 4, after V lost 3 bases and J lost 1 base. For the CDR3, the DNA is TGTGCCAGCTCACCCAGGACAGGGGCATCCTACGAGCAGTACTTC. It encodes CASSPRTGASYEQYF.

The V gene is TRBV5-4, the J gene TRBJ1-4, with D hard to call. The CDR3 contains 14 residues. CDR1 and CDR2 (germline): SGHNT, YYREEE (reference sequence). Trimming pared 3 bases from V and 8 bases from J, leaving 14 bases between. The CDR3 loop is CASSSTLRGEKLFF. For the CDR3, the DNA is TGTGCCAGCAGCTCTACTTTACGCGGGGAAAAACTGTTTTTT.

The V call is TRBV27, the J call TRBJ2-6; TRBD1 agrees at 10 bases. This CDR3 is built from 18 residues. In germline, CDR1 is MNHEY, CDR2 SMNVEV (reference sequence). The V gene end was trimmed by 2 bases and the J gene end by 0 bases; junction bases not matched to a gene: 4. The CDR3 here is CASSLMGQGHSGANVLTF. For the CDR3, the DNA is TGTGCCAGCAGTTTAATGGGACAGGGGCACTCTGGGGCCAACGTCCTGACTTTC.

This CDR3 is CASSPGGYEQYF. The CDR3 nucleotides read TGTGCCAGCAGCCCCGGGGGTTACGAGCAGTACTTC. The V and J genes are TRBV7-8 and TRBJ2-7; a possible D gene is TRBD2 (6 bases). Trimming cost V 5 bases and J 4 bases, with 9 bases left between them. Germline CDR1 reads SGHVS; CDR2 reads FQNEAQ. The CDR3 has 12 residues.

This clone appeared once. The genes are TRBV5-1 and TRBJ1-2, with D possibly TRBD1 on 5 matching bases. The germline gives CDR1 SGHRS, CDR2 YFSETQ. CDR3 length equals 14 residues. Deletions cut 2 bases from V and 2 bases from J, with 10 bases between. CDR3 sequence reads: CASSFSGENYGYTF. CDR3 nucleotides: TGCGCCAGCAGCTTCTCGGGGGAAAACTATGGCTACACCTTC.

Regarding this clone: Additional DNA sequences in this sample encode the identical CDR3. The rearrangement links TRBV5-1 to TRBJ1-4; 7 bases line up with TRBD1. Germline V lookup: CDR1 SGHRS, CDR2 YFSETQ. V dropped 2 bases and J dropped 5; count of bases not matched to a gene: 3. This CDR3 is built from 14 residues. The chain's CDR3 is CASSLGTVNEKLFF. Written as DNA, the CDR3 is TGCGCCAGCAGCTTAGGGACAGTAAATGAAAAACTGTTTTTT.

The rearrangement uses TRBV5-1 and TRBJ2-3, with TRBD2 identical over 9 bases. Trimming removed 4 bases from V and 6 bases from J; junction bases left unmatched: 6. This CDR3 spans 14 amino acids. Germline assignment: CDR1 SGHRS and CDR2 YFSETQ. The CDR3 DNA reads as TGCGCCAGCAGCGGCGGGAGGGCCGTGGATACGCAGTATTTT. Its protein is CASSGGRAVDTQYF.

The gene calls are TRBV7-8 and TRBJ2-3, with D perhaps TRBD1 (6 bases). Deletions cut 5 bases from V and 3 bases from J, with 12 bases between. The germline V gene encodes CDR1 SGHVS and CDR2 FQNEAQ. This CDR3 comprises 14 residues. The CDR3, as DNA: TGTGCCAGCAGCGTAGACCAGGGGACAGATACGCAGTATTTT. Encoded protein: CASSVDQGTDTQYF.

The CDR3 is CASSQAPGQGFYVGGYTF. In nucleotides, the CDR3 is TGTGCCAGCAGCCAAGCACCGGGACAGGGTTTTTACGTTGGTGGCTACACCTTC. The chain uses TRBV4-2 and TRBJ1-2; TRBD1 matches at 9 bases. With 1 base clipped from V and 7 bases from J, the junction kept 16 bases outside the gene matches. The CDR3 is 18 residues long. Germline V CDR1 and CDR2: LGHNA, YNFKEQ.

The V and J genes are TRBV2 and TRBJ2-7; D not resolved. The V gene's germline CDR1 is SNHLY and CDR2 FYNNEI. The CDR3 sequence is 11 residues long. Trimming took 3 bases from V and 3 from J, leaving 3 bases between them. The chain's CDR3 is CASSDYYEQYF. The CDR3 nucleotides are TGTGCCAGCAGTGACTACTACGAGCAGTACTTC. Looking up the rest from reference TRBV2 and TRBJ2-7 gives the full variable domain: EPEVTQTPSHQVTQMGQEVILRCVPISNHLYFYWYRQILGQKVEFLVSFYNNEISEKSEIFDDQFSVERPDGSNFTLKIRSTKLEDSAMYFCASSDYYEQYFGPGTRLTVT.

The V call is TRBV2, the J call TRBJ2-2; 9 bases line up with TRBD2. V lost 0 bases and J lost 5; bases outside the gene matches: 4. CDR3 size: 16 residues. The germline V gene encodes CDR1 SNHLY and CDR2 FYNNEI. CDR3: CASSEARLAGTGELFF. In DNA, the CDR3 is TGTGCCAGCAGTGAAGCGCGTCTAGCGGGGACCGGGGAGCTGTTTTTT.

The CDR3 DNA sequence: TGTGCCAGCAGCTTGTCAGACCAAGAGACCCAGTACTTC. Translated, it gives CASSLSDQETQYF. The chain uses TRBV5-4 and TRBJ2-5; D not resolved. V lost 1 base, J lost 0 bases, and 4 bases lay in between. CDR3 length equals 13 residues. Germline V gene lookup returns CDR1 SGHNT and CDR2 YYREEE (reference sequence).